One and the same sample provided the 28 T cell receptor beta chains below, sequenced in a study of cytotoxic CD8 clonotypes in ibrutinib-treated CLL (dated by TCRdb to about 2021). Receptors were amplified or captured by the immunoSEQ multiplex PCR assay. Sourced from immuneACCESS, this table was stored by TCRdb with only in-frame sequences that have V and J called. A share of the clones is absent; for the studies checked, an unresolved V gene accounts for under half, and the remainder has no known explanation. Counted in this sample were over 120,000 clones; about 80% of them appeared once. More than 10% of the sample lies in the top ten. The time point label of this sample denotes: approximately eleven months on ibrutinib. The sequencing here drew on PBMCs, taken after 12 months of ibrutinib treatment. These receptors all come from a human donor with chronic lymphocytic leukemia.

V and J are TRBV4-2 and TRBJ2-1; D might be TRBD2 (5 bases). The CDR3 totals 15 residues. V lost 1 base, J lost 9 bases, and 16 bases lay in between. In germline, CDR1 is LGHNA, CDR2 YNFKEQ. Here the CDR3 DNA reads TGTGCCAGCAGCCAAGTCTACGGACTTTTCGGTGAGCAGTTCTTC. Its translation: CASSQVYGLFGEQFF.

The chain is built from TRBV11-2 and TRBJ2-5; perhaps TRBD2 as D (5 bases). Trimming removed 1 base from V and 1 base from J, with 16 bases in between. The CDR3 consists of 17 residues. Per the germline V gene, CDR1 is SGHAT and CDR2 is FQNNGV. CDR3: CASSLVRVAAGQETQYF. CDR3 coding DNA: TGTGCCAGCAGCTTAGTCCGAGTAGCTGCGGGCCAAGAGACCCAGTACTTC.

In its sample, this clone was seen a few times. The chain employs TRBV5-5 and TRBJ2-5; weak D call: TRBD1 (5 bases). The CDR3 is 14 amino acids. The V gene's germline CDR1 is SGHKS and CDR2 YYEKEE (reference sequence). The germline V and J ends were trimmed by 5 bases and 2 bases, with 13 bases remaining between them. The CDR3 bases are TGTGCCAGCAGTAGCTACGCAGGGCAAGAGACCCAGTACTTC. It encodes CASSSYAGQETQYF. Full variable domain (outside the CDR3, taken from reference TRBV5-5 and TRBJ2-5): DAGVTQSPTHLIKTRGQQVTLRCSPISGHKSVSWYQQVLGQGPQFIFQYYEKEERGRGNFPDRFSARQFPNYSSELNVNALLLGDSALYLCASSSYAGQETQYFGPGTRLLVL.

This chain joins TRBV7-2 and TRBJ2-5; D is ambiguous. Germline CDR1 is SGHTA and CDR2 is FQGNSA. The CDR3 totals 14 residues. V lost 2 bases, J lost 3 bases, and 10 bases lay in between. The CDR3: CASSLSTAEETQYF. CDR3 DNA: TGTGCCAGCAGCTTATCGACGGCTGAAGAGACCCAGTACTTC.

The V call is TRBV11-2, the J call TRBJ2-1; a possible D gene is TRBD1 (6 bases). Deletions cut 8 bases from V and 2 bases from J, with 13 bases between. The CDR3 length is 14 residues. The germline gives CDR1 SGHAT, CDR2 FQNNGV. CDR3 residues: CASEGQSPYNEQFF. The CDR3 bases are TGTGCCAGCGAAGGACAGAGCCCCTACAATGAGCAGTTCTTC.

This clone was seen a few times. The chain combines TRBV6-5 with TRBJ1-2, with unresolved D. The V and J ends lost 2 bases and 4 bases respectively, with 14 bases between them. The CDR3 consists of 15 residues. Germline CDR1 MNHEY, CDR2 SVGAGI. CDR3 bases: TGTGCCAGCAGTTACATCGCGGCGCAACCCTATGGCTACACCTTC. Residues: CASSYIAAQPYGYTF.

The table lists this clone with a few counts. The chain employs TRBV19 and TRBJ1-1, with 7 bases aligning to TRBD1. Germline-derived CDR1 and CDR2 are LNHDA and SQIVND (reference sequence). The CDR3 spans 14 residues. The junction had 6 bases not matched to a gene; V was cut back by 4 bases and J by 4 bases. CDR3 region: CASSTGQVGTEAFF. The DNA for the CDR3 is TGTGCCAGTAGTACCGGACAGGTTGGCACTGAAGCTTTCTTT.

This clone turned up a few times. The rearrangement uses TRBV6-5 and TRBJ1-3; D gene uncertain. The CDR3 is 15 amino acids. Trimming cost V 2 bases and J 2 bases, with 10 bases left between them. In germline, CDR1 is MNHEY, CDR2 SVGAGI. The CDR3 loop reads CASSYLGGTGNTIYF. The CDR3 nucleotides read TGTGCCAGCAGTTACCTGGGAGGCACTGGAAACACCATATATTTT.

J is TRBJ1-2 and V is TRBV28, with D unresolved. The CDR3 length is 11 residues. Per the germline V gene, CDR1 is MDHEN and CDR2 is SYDVKM. Trimming took 6 bases from V and 7 from J, leaving 9 bases between them. The CDR3 DNA reads as TGTGCCAGCAGCACGGTACCTGGCTACACCTTC. Translating it yields CASSTVPGYTF.

The rearrangement uses TRBV5-1 and TRBJ2-3; TRBD1 agrees at 7 bases. The CDR3 runs to 14 residues. Losses at the gene ends were 3 bases for V and 5 bases for J; bases not matched to a gene: 6. The germline gives CDR1 SGHRS, CDR2 YFSETQ. The CDR3, as DNA: TGCGCCAGCAGCTCTGACAGGGAATTAGATACGCAGTATTTT. As protein: CASSSDRELDTQYF.

This sequence joins TRBV1 and TRBJ1-5. TRBV1 is a pseudogene. This CDR3 comprises 14 residues. CDR3 region: CTSSQSPVGQPQHF. CDR3 nucleotide sequence: TGCACCAGCAGCCAAAGTCCCGTAGGACAGCCCCAGCATTTT.

The chain is built from TRBV5-1 and TRBJ2-1, with 9 nucleotides matching TRBD1. Germline loops: CDR1 SGHRS, CDR2 YFSETQ. The V gene end was trimmed by 3 bases and the J gene end by 11 bases; junction bases not matched to a gene: 15. This CDR3 comprises 16 residues. Here the CDR3 reads CASSSRPGQGIGKQFF. In nucleotides, the CDR3 is TGCGCCAGCAGCTCCCGCCCGGGACAGGGCATAGGAAAGCAGTTCTTC. Looking up the rest from reference TRBV5-1 and TRBJ2-1 gives the full variable domain: KAGVTQTPRYLIKTRGQQVTLSCSPISGHRSVSWYQQTPGQGLQFLFEYFSETQRNKGNFPGRFSGRQFSNSRSEMNVSTLELGDSALYLCASSSRPGQGIGKQFFGPGTRLTVL.

This clone was detected once. The rearrangement joins TRBV11-2 to TRBJ1-4, with 8 bases that match TRBD1. In germline, CDR1 is SGHAT, CDR2 FQNNGV. V dropped 4 bases and J dropped 11; count of bases not matched to a gene: 9. This CDR3 has 14 residues. The CDR3 reads CASSSGTGRGKLFF. CDR3 coding DNA: TGTGCCAGCAGCTCCGGGACAGGCCGAGGGAAACTGTTTTTT.

This clone was seen just once. The chain recombines TRBV28 with TRBJ1-2; D is possibly TRBD1 (6 bases). Trimming cost V 3 bases and J 4 bases, with 9 bases left between them. The germline CDR1 and CDR2 sequences are MDHEN and SYDVKM. The CDR3 spans 13 residues. The CDR3 DNA follows: TGTGCCAGCAGTTTGGTACAGGGCTATGGCTACACCTTC. This codes for CASSLVQGYGYTF.

In DNA, the CDR3 is TGTGCCAGCAGTGAATTCTACGGATCCTACGAGCAGTACTTC. Translated: CASSEFYGSYEQYF. The chain is built from TRBV2 and TRBJ2-7; no clear D gene. The CDR3 is 14 amino acids. V was cut by 2 bases and J by 1 base, with 9 bases left in between. CDR1 SNHLY and CDR2 FYNNEI come from the germline V gene.

The chain joins TRBV9 to TRBJ2-2; D is uncertain. This CDR3 is built from 12 residues. The germline V gene encodes CDR1 SGDLS and CDR2 YYNGEE. Trimming pared 6 bases from V and 1 base from J, leaving 4 bases between. The CDR3 nucleotides are TGTGCCAGCACGAGGAACACCGGGGAGCTGTTTTTT. This codes for CASTRNTGELFF.

The genes are TRBV28 and TRBJ2-3; D is possibly TRBD1 or TRBD2 (6 bases each). V gave up 7 bases and J gave up 7 bases, with 21 bases separating them. In germline, CDR1 is MDHEN, CDR2 SYDVKM. CDR3 length: 15 amino acids. The CDR3 DNA reads as TGTGCCAGCACCGCCCCGGGGGCGCGATTGAATACGCAGTATTTT. Translating it yields CASTAPGARLNTQYF.

This chain uses TRBV19 with TRBJ2-5; 7 positions agree with TRBD2. J lost 2 bases, V lost 7 bases, and 4 bases had no gene match. The CDR3 is made up of 13 amino acids. CDR1 is LNHDA, CDR2 SQIVND, per germline (reference sequence). The CDR3 region is CASNNGRQETQYF. The CDR3 DNA sequence: TGTGCCAGTAACAACGGGAGGCAAGAGACCCAGTACTTC.

The rearrangement uses TRBV7-2 and TRBJ2-1; D remains ambiguous. Looked up from germline, CDR1 is SGHTA and CDR2 is FQGNSA. The V end was cut by 2 bases, the J end by 6 bases, with 14 bases between. The CDR3 runs to 15 residues. This CDR3 is CASSLLSGDGNEQFF. As DNA, the CDR3 is TGTGCCAGCAGCTTATTATCTGGAGACGGCAATGAGCAGTTCTTC.

In DNA, the CDR3 is TGCGCCAGCAGCCAAGAAAGGACAATTAATCAGCCCCAGCATTTT. It translates to CASSQERTINQPQHF. This chain uses TRBV4-1 with TRBJ1-5, with D perhaps TRBD1 (5 bases). Trimming removed 0 bases at V and 4 bases at J, with 10 bases between. The CDR3 is 15 residues long. Germline lookup yields CDR1 MGHRA and CDR2 YSYEKL.

The rearrangement uses TRBV6-1 and TRBJ1-1; no definite D call. In germline, CDR1 is MNHNS, CDR2 SASEGT. The length of the CDR3 is 14 residues. V was cut by 0 bases and J by 4 bases, with 9 bases left in between. The CDR3 is CASSEAFVVTEAFF. CDR3 nucleotides: TGTGCCAGCAGTGAAGCCTTCGTCGTCACTGAAGCTTTCTTT.

CDR3 amino acids: CASSQSDRGTYEQYF. The DNA of the CDR3 is TGTGCCAGCAGCCAATCCGACAGGGGCACCTACGAGCAGTACTTC. This chain links TRBV4-2 with TRBJ2-7, with 8 bases aligning to TRBD1. Germline V gene data show CDR1 as LGHNA and CDR2 as YNFKEQ. CDR3 length: 15 amino acids. Trimming took 2 bases from V and 2 from J; bases not matched to a gene: 5.

This sequence joins TRBV27 and TRBJ1-5, with 9 bases matching TRBD1. Germline V CDR1 and CDR2: MNHEY, SMNVEV (reference sequence). This CDR3 region has 14 residues. CDR3 in DNA: TGTGCAGCCGAGACAGGGGGTCCCAATCAGCCCCAGCATTTT. The encoded protein is CAAETGGPNQPQHF.

The chain uses TRBV27 and TRBJ1-2, with 7 bases fitting TRBD1. The CDR3 covers 17 residues. The trim removed 5 bases at V and 4 bases at J, leaving 16 bases unmatched. Germline values: CDR1 MNHEY, CDR2 SMNVEV (reference sequence). CDR3 in DNA: TGTGCCAGCAGTCCCTTCCTTCTAGGGGGCAATTCCTATGGCTACACCTTC. Translating gives CASSPFLLGGNSYGYTF.

This clone has just a few counts. This rearrangement joins TRBV11-2 to TRBJ1-5, with D unresolved. The CDR3 is 13 amino acids. V gave up 3 bases and J gave up 6 bases, with 9 bases separating them. Per the germline V gene, CDR1 is SGHAT and CDR2 is FQNNGV. CDR3 sequence: CASSFSLSQPQHF. In nucleotides, the CDR3 is TGTGCCAGCAGCTTCAGTCTAAGTCAGCCCCAGCATTTT.

This chain links TRBV11-2 with TRBJ2-7, with TRBD2 as a possible D gene (6 bases). There are 14 residues in the CDR3. The V end was cut by 3 bases, the J end by 3 bases, with 12 bases between. Germline CDR1 SGHAT, CDR2 FQNNGV. CDR3 sequence reads: CASSFLGSVYEQYF. The CDR3 DNA follows: TGTGCCAGCAGCTTCCTCGGGAGTGTCTACGAGCAGTACTTC.

In its sample, this clone was seen a few times. The rearrangement links TRBV28 to TRBJ1-5; D unresolved. V gave up 2 bases and J gave up 0 bases, with 14 bases separating them. This CDR3 contains 17 residues. CDR1 MDHEN and CDR2 SYDVKM come from the germline V gene. The CDR3, as DNA: TGTGCCAGCAGTTTAGTTAACTCGGGATATAGCAATCAGCCCCAGCATTTT. It encodes CASSLVNSGYSNQPQHF.

The chain recombines TRBV7-9 with TRBJ2-1, with 7 nucleotides matching TRBD2. V dropped 5 bases and J dropped 7; count of bases not matched to a gene: 17. This CDR3 is built from 17 residues. Germline V gene sequence: CDR1 SEHNR, CDR2 FQNEAQ (reference sequence). The CDR3: CASSRVMVAGLGNEQFF. CDR3 sequence (DNA): TGTGCCAGCAGCCGCGTGATGGTAGCGGGTCTAGGAAATGAGCAGTTCTTC.